This T cell receptor (beta chain) was found in a study of neurological immune-mediated disorders. Synthesis of cDNA was performed by 5'RACE using 10-nucleotide random UMIs. In every sequencing run, more than 200 million TCR-beta sequences were generated from 15-18 subjects. TCRdb reprocessed the 5' RACE reads via MiXCR and lists one record per CDR3 protein. The sample holds about 59,000 distinct CDR3 sequences, 3% to 4% seen once. Study-wide results and caveats: The greatest degree of TCR clonal expansion was observed in HTLV-1-associated myelopathy, with the lowest in multiple sclerosis, below that of healthy controls. Repertoires from 18 of 34 multiple sclerosis patients grouped phylogenetically into a related-CDR3 cluster, suggesting a possible signature.

Germline assignment: CDR1 SGHAT and CDR2 FQNNGV. This CDR3 contains 15 residues. Between the trimmed V and J ends, which lost 5 bases and 1 base, there was a span of 12 bases. This clonotype was detected many times. Its specificity is not known. Sequenced: PBMCs. The V gene is TRBV11-2, the J gene TRBJ2-1; D uncertain. This clonotype was sampled from a woman aged 50 to 60 with multiple sclerosis. CDR3 region: CASSLVRISYNEQFF. The CDR3 DNA reads as TGTGCCAGCAGCCTGGTTCGGATATCCTACAATGAGCAGTTCTTC.